This T cell receptor beta chain was recorded in a study of cytomegalovirus exposure and HLA in healthy donors. Study background: Of some 400 genotyped donors, roughly 86% clustered with self-reported Caucasian donors. Study outcomes and limitations: A few CMV-associated chains proved CMV antigen-specific in vitro. Reportedly, TCR beta sequences accurately predicted HLA-A and HLA-B alleles in most subjects. Presence/absence analyses rested on an assumption that sequencing depth was roughly uniform across donors.

Germline V gene data show CDR1 as LNHNV and CDR2 as YYDKDF (reference sequence). The CDR3 has 16 amino acids. The V and J ends lost 4 bases and 0 bases respectively, with 13 bases between them. Both 60 Vbeta primers and 13 Jbeta primers went into the PCR. Some clones are missing from TCRdb's copy, which holds only in-frame ones; the method was immunoSEQ multiplex PCR. The sample has approximately 88,000 clones; roughly three fifths are singletons. There are many counts of this clone. The antigen is unknown. V and J are TRBV15 and TRBJ1-5; D possibly corresponds to TRBD1 (6 bases). The sequence came from a man in his sixties in good health and CMV-seronegative. The sequencing sample was made of PBMCs. CDR3 sequence: CATSKYGTFSNQPQHF. Here the CDR3 DNA reads TGTGCCACCAGCAAGTACGGGACATTTAGCAATCAGCCCCAGCATTTT.